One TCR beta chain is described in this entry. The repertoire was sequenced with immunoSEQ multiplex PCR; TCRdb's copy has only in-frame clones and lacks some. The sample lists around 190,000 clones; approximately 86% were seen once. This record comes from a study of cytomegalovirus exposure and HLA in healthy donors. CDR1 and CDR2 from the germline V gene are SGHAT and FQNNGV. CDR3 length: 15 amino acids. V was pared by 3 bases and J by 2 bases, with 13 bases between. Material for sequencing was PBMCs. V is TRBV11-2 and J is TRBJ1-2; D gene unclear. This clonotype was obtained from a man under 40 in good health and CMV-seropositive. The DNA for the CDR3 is TGTGCCAGCAGCTTCCGCTCCGACACAAACTATGGCTACACCTTC. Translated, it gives CASSFRSDTNYGYTF. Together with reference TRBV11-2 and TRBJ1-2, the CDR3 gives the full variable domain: EAGVAQSPRYKIIEKRQSVAFWCNPISGHATLYWYQQILGQGPKLLIQFQNNGVVDDSQLPKDRFSAERLKGVDSTLKIQPAKLEDSAVYLCASSFRSDTNYGYTFGSGTRLTVV.